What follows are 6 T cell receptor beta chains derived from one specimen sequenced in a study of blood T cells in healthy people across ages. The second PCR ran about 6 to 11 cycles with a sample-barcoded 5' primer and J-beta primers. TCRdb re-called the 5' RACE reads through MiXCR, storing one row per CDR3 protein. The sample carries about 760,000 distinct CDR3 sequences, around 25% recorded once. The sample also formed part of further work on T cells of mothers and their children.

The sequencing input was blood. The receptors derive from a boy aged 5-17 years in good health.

The CDR3 DNA reads as TGTGCCAGCGCAATGCGTTATCAAGAGACCCAGTACTTC. Amino acid sequence: CASAMRYQETQYF. The rearrangement uses TRBV14 and TRBJ2-5; D not certain. This CDR3 region has 13 residues. Germline assignment: CDR1 SGHDN and CDR2 FVKESK. V lost 8 bases and J 2 bases, leaving 12 bases between the germline ends.

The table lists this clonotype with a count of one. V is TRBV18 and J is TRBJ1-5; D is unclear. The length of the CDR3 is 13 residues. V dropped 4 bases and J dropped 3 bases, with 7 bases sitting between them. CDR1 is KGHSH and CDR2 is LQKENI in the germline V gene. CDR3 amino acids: CASSLTLNQPQHF. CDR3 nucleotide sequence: TGTGCCAGCTCACTAACACTCAATCAGCCCCAGCATTTT.

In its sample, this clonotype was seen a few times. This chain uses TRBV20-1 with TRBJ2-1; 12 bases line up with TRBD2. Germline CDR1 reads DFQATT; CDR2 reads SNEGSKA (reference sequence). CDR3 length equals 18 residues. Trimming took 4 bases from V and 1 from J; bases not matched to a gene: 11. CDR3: CSAMRLAGGLESYNEQFF. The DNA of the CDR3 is TGCAGTGCTATGAGGCTAGCGGGGGGGCTAGAGTCCTACAATGAGCAGTTCTTC.

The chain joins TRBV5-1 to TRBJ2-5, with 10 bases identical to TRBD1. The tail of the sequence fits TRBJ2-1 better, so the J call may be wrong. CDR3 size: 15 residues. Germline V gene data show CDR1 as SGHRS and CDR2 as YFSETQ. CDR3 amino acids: CASSIQPGQGTEQFF. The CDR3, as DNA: TGCGCCAGCAGCATACAACCGGGACAGGGGACTGAGCAGTTCTTC.

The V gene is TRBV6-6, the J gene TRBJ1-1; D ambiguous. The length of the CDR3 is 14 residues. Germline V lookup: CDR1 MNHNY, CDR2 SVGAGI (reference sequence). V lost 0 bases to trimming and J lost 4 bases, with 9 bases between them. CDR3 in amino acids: CASSYSDTSTEAFF. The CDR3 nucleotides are TGTGCCAGCAGTTACTCCGACACCAGCACTGAAGCTTTCTTT.

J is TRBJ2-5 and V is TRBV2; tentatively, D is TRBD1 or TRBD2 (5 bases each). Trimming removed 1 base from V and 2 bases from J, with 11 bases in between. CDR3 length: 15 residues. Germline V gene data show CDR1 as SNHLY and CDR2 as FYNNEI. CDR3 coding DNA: TGTGCCAGCAGTGAAGACCCGGGGCTACAAGAGACCCAGTACTTC. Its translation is CASSEDPGLQETQYF. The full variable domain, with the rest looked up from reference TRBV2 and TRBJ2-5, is EPEVTQTPSHQVTQMGQEVILRCVPISNHLYFYWYRQILGQKVEFLVSFYNNEISEKSEIFDDQFSVERPDGSNFTLKIRSTKLEDSAMYFCASSEDPGLQETQYFGPGTRLLVL.